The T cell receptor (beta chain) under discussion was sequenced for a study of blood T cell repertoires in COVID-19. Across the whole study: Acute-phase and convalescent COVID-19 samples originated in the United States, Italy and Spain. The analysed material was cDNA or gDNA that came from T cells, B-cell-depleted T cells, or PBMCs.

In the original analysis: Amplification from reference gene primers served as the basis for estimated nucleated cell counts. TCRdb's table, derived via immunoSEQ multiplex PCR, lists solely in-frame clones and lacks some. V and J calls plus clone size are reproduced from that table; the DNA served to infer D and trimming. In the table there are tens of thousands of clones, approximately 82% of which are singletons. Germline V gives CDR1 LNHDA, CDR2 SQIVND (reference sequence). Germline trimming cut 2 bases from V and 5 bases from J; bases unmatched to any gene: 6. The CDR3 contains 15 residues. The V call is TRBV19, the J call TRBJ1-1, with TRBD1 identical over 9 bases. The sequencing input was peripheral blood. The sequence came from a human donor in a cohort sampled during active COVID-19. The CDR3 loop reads CASSIQTGGGTEAFF. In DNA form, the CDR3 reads TGTGCCAGTAGTATACAAACAGGGGGCGGTACTGAAGCTTTCTTT.